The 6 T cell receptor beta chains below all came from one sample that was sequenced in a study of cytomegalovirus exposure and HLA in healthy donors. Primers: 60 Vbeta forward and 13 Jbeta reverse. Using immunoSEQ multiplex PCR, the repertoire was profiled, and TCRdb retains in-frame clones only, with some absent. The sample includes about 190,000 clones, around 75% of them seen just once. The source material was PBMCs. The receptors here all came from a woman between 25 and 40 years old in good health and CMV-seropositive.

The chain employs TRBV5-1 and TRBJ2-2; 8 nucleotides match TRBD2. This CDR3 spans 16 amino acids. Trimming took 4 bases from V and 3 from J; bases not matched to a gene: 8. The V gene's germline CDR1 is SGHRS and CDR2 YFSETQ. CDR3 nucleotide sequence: TGCGCCAGCAGCCTGAGGCGGGAGGAGTACACCGGGGAGCTGTTTTTT. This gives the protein CASSLRREEYTGELFF.

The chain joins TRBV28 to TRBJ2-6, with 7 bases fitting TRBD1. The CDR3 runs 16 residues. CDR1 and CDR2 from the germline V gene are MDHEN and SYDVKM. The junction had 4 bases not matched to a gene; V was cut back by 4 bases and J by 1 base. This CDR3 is CASSWGQFSGANVLTF. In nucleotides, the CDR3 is TGTGCCAGCAGTTGGGGACAGTTTTCTGGGGCCAACGTCCTGACTTTC.

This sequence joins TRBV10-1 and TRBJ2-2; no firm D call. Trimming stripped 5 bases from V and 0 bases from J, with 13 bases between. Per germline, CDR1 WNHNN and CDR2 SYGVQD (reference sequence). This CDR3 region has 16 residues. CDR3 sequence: CASSQASITNTGELFF. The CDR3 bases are TGCGCCAGCAGTCAGGCGTCTATTACGAACACCGGGGAGCTGTTTTTT.

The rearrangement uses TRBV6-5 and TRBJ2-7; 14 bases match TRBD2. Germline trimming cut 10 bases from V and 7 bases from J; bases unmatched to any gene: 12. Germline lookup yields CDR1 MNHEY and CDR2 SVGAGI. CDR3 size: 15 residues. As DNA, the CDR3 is TGTGCCACAGACCCGGGGACTAGCGGGAGCGAAGAGCAGTACTTC. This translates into CATDPGTSGSEEQYF.

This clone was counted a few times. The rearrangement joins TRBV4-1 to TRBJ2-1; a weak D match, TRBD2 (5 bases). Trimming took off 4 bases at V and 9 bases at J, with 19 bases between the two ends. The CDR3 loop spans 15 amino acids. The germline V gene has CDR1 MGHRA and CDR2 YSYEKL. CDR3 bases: TGCGCCAGCAGCCCCATACTAAAAGGGAGAGGTGAGCAGTTCTTC. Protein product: CASSPILKGRGEQFF.

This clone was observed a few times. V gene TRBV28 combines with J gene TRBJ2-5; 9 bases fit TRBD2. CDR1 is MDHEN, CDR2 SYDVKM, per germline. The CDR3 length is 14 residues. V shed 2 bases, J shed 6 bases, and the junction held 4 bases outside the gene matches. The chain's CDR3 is CASSLGGGGKTQYF. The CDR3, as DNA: TGTGCCAGCAGTTTAGGCGGGGGGGGAAAGACCCAGTACTTC.